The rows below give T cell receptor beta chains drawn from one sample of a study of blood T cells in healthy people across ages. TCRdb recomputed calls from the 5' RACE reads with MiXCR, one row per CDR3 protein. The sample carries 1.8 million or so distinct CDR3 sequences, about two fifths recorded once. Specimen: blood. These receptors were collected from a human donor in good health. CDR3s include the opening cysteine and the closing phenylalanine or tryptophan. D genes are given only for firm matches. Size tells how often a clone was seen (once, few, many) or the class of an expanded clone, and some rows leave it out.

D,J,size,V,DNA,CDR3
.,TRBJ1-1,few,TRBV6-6,TGTGCCACCTCTAGTTCAGGGGTTGCGAACACTGAAGCTTTCTTT,CATSSSGVANTEAFF
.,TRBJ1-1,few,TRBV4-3,TGCGCCAGCAGCCAAGAATGGCGGAGGACTGAAGCTTTCTTT,CASSQEWRRTEAFF
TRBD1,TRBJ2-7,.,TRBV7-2,TGTGCCAGCAGCGGGGACAGGGCCTCCTACGAGCAGTACTTC,CASSGDRASYEQYF
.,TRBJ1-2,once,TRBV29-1,TGCAGCGTTCTCCGGGGGGGAGGGAGCACTAACTATGGCTACACCTTC,CSVLRGGGSTNYGYTF
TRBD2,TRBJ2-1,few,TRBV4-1,TGCGCCAGCAGCCAAGGTGTTGGAGCGGGGGCGAACAATGAGCAGTTCTTC,CASSQGVGAGANNEQFF
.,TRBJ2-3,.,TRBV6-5,TGTGCCAGCAGTTACTCGGGGCAAAAGGCAGATACGCAGTATTTT,CASSYSGQKADTQYF
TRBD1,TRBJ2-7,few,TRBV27,TGTGCCAGCAGTTTATCACCGCAGGGGGAAAAGCAGTACTTC,CASSLSPQGEKQYF
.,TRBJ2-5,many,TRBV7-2,TGTGCCAGCAGCTTAGTCAGGGTCGCAGAGACCCAGTACTTC,CASSLVRVAETQYF
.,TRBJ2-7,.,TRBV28,TGTGCCAGCAGCCTCGGAGGTTGCGAGCAGTACTTC,CASSLGGCEQYF
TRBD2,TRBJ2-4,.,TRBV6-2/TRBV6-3,TGTGCCAGCAGTTACTCTACGGGGGGGCAGTACTTC,CASSYSTGGQYF
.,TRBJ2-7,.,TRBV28,TGTGCCAGCAGTCCAGGGTCACTACCCTCCTACGAGCAGTACTTC,CASSPGSLPSYEQYF
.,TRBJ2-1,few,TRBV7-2,TGTGCCAGCAGCTTAGAGGGGACTTCCCCACATAATGAGCAGTTCTTC,CASSLEGTSPHNEQFF
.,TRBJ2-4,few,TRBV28,TGTGCCAGCAGTCGTAACAGGGCTCCCATAGCCAAAAACATTCAGTACTTC,CASSRNRAPIAKNIQYF
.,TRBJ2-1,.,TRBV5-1,TGCGCCAGCAGCTTGCCCAATGTATTGGGCACGGAGCAGTTCTTC,CASSLPNVLGTEQFF
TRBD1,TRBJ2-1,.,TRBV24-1,TGTGCCACCAGTGATACCGAACCGGGACAGGGTGATAATGAGCAGTTCTTC,CATSDTEPGQGDNEQFF
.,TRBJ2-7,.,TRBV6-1,TGTGCCAGCAAACGATATCAGGTTGGTTCCTACGAGCAGTACTTC,CASKRYQVGSYEQYF
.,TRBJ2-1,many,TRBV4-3,TGCGCCAGCAGCCCCGGGGGGCGCCTCTACAATGAGCAGTTCTTC,CASSPGGRLYNEQFF
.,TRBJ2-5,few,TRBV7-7,TGTGCCAGCAGCTTAACGGAGGGTTTGGGAGAGACCCAGTACTTC,CASSLTEGLGETQYF
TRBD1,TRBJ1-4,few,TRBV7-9,TGTGCCAGCTCCTCGACAGGGTCGGGGGTCTACAATGAAAAACTGTTTTTT,CASSSTGSGVYNEKLFF
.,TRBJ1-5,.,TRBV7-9,TGTGCCAGCAGCTGGGACGTGGGCAATCAGCCCCAGCATTTT,CASSWDVGNQPQHF
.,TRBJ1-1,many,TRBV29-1,TGCAGCGTAGAACTACACCCCGGGATCACTGAAGCTTTCTTT,CSVELHPGITEAFF
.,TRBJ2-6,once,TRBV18,TGTGCCAGCTCACCACCCTGGGGCAGAGAGAGCTCTGGGGCCAACGTCCTGACTTTC,CASSPPWGRESSGANVLTF
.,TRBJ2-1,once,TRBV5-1,TGCGCCAGCAGCTTGGAAGGGCGGGAATACAATGAGCAGTTCTTC,CASSLEGREYNEQFF
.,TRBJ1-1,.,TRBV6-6,TGTGCCAGCAGTTACGCGGACAGAGCGAACACTGAAGCTTTCTTT,CASSYADRANTEAFF
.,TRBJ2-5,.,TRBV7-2,TGTGCCAGCAGCTTAGCGGGGGGAGCTTCAGAGACCCAGTACTTC,CASSLAGGASETQYF
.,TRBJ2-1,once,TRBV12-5,TGTGCTAGTGGCCCCACTAGCCTTGAGCAGTTCTTC,CASGPTSLEQFF
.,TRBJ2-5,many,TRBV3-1,TGTGCCAGCAGCCCCCGACAGATACAAGAGACCCAGTACTTC,CASSPRQIQETQYF
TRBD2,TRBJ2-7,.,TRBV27,TGTGCCAGCATGGCTAGCGGGGGCTACGAGCAGTACTTC,CASMASGGYEQYF
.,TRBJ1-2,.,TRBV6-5,TGTGCCAGCAGTACTCGGGACACACCTAACTATGGCTACACCTTC,CASSTRDTPNYGYTF
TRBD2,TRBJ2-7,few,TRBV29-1,TGCAGCGTTGGACCGGCCTTGGAGCGGGGGAAGAAGTACTTC,CSVGPALERGKKYF
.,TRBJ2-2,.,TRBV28,TGTGCCAGCAGTTGGGACACGTGGAACACCGGGGAGCTGTTTTTT,CASSWDTWNTGELFF
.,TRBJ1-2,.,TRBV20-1,TGCAGTGCCCGGACCTCTCCCACCGACTATGGCTACACCTTC,CSARTSPTDYGYTF
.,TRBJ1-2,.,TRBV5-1,TGCGCCAGCAGCTTGAATTCGGGCGGCTATGGCTACACCTTC,CASSLNSGGYGYTF
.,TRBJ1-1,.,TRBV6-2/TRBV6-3,TGTGCCAGCAGTTCGGCAGGGGAACGTACTGAAGCTTTCTTT,CASSSAGERTEAFF
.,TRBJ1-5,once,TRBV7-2,TGTGCCAGCAGCTTGGATGATCGCAGGGTGTGGAATCAGCCCCAGCATTTT,CASSLDDRRVWNQPQHF
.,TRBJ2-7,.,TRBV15,TGTGCCACCAGCAGACAGGGAGGCTACGAGCAGTACTTC,CATSRQGGYEQYF
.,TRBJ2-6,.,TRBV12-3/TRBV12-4,TGTGCCAGCGTTCCAACCGGGGCCAACGTCCTGACTTTC,CASVPTGANVLTF
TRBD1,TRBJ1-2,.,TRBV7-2,TGTGCCAGCAGCTTAAATCAGGGGGGAAATGGCTACACCTTC,CASSLNQGGNGYTF
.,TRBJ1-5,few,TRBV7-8,TGTGCCAGCAGCTTAGTTACAGGGAACAATCAGCCCCAGCATTTT,CASSLVTGNNQPQHF
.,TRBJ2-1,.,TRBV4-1,TGCGCCAGCAGCCAAGTGGTAGACAATGAGCAGTTCTTC,CASSQVVDNEQFF
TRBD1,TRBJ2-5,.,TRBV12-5,TGTGCTAGTGGTTGGGGATCGGACAGGGAAGAGACCCAGTACTTC,CASGWGSDREETQYF
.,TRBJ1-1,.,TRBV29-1,TGCAGCGTTGATGGGGAGACTGAAGCTTTCTTT,CSVDGETEAFF
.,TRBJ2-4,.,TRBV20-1,TGCAGTGCTAGCCAACCTGGGAATGAGCAGTACTTC,CSASQPGNEQYF
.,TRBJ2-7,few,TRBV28,TGTGCCAGCAGTCTCTACAGACGCCTATCAACATACGAGCAGTACTTC,CASSLYRRLSTYEQYF
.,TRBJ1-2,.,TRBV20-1,TGCAGTGCTGAGGGAGGACCTAACTATGGCTACACCTTC,CSAEGGPNYGYTF
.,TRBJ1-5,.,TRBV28,TGTGCCAGCAGTTTACCCGGGGGCCCTTCTCAGCCCCAGCATTTT,CASSLPGGPSQPQHF
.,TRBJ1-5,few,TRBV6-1,TGTGCCAGCAGTCAGGACAGTCATCAGCCCCAGCATTTT,CASSQDSHQPQHF
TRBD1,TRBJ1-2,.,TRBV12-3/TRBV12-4,TGTGCCAGCAGTTTCTTTCCGGGACAGGGGGACTATGGCTACACCTTC,CASSFFPGQGDYGYTF